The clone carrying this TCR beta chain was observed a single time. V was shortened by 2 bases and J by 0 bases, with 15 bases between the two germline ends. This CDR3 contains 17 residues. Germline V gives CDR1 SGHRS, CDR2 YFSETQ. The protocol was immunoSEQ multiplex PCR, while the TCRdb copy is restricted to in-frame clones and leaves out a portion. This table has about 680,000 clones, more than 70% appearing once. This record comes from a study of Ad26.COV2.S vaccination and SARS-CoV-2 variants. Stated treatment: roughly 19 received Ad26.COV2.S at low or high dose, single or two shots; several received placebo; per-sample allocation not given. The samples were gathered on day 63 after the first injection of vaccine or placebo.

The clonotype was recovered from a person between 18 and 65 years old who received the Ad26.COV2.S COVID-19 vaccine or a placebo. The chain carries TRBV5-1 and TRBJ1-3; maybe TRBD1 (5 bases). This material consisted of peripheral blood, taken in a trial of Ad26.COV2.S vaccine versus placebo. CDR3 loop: CASSFGGGASSGNTIYF. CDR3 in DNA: TGCGCCAGCAGCTTTGGCGGGGGAGCGAGCTCTGGAAACACCATATATTTT.